These T cell receptor beta chains were read from a single sample in a study of T cell responses to AZD1222 COVID-19 vaccine. Clones were sequenced by immunoSEQ multiplex PCR, and TCRdb holds only the in-frame ones, with some missing. The table includes 150,000 to 200,000 clones, 90% detected once. The sequencing used peripheral blood, collected 28 days after the second AZD1222 dose. Receptors originate from an adult who received the AZD1222 COVID-19 vaccine. Each CDR3 is given with its conserved first and last residue. A D gene is named only where the DNA matches it firmly. Expanded clones get a size class; other rows say once, few or many, or leave the size out.

.	TRBJ1-5	TRBV6-6	TRBD1	CASSRDRENQPQHF	TGTGCCAGCAGCCGGGACAGGGAGAACCAGCCCCAGCATTTT
.	TRBJ2-2	TRBV10-3	TRBD2	CAISLAGGRGELFF	TGTGCCATCAGCCTAGCGGGAGGGCGCGGGGAGCTGTTTTTT
.	TRBJ2-7	TRBV18	TRBD1	CASSPVLPRGTGRNEQYF	TGTGCCAGCTCACCAGTTTTACCAAGGGGGACAGGGAGAAACGAGCAGTACTTC
.	TRBJ1-3	TRBV28	TRBD1	CASSPTGQGANTIYF	TGTGCCAGCAGTCCCACTGGACAGGGGGCGAACACCATATATTTT
.	TRBJ1-5	TRBV3-1/TRBV3-2	.	CASSPRDGSNQPQHF	TGTGCCAGCAGCCCCCGGGACGGTTCAAATCAGCCCCAGCATTTT
.	TRBJ2-2	TRBV14	TRBD2	CASSQEAASGRVTGELFF	TGTGCCAGCAGCCAAGAGGCGGCTAGCGGGAGAGTCACCGGGGAGCTGTTTTTT
.	TRBJ2-3	TRBV28	.	CASSSTGGPFGDTQYF	TGTGCCAGCAGTTCTACGGGGGGCCCGTTTGGAGATACGCAGTATTTT
once	TRBJ2-1	TRBV30	.	CAWSVGPQEFF	TGTGCCTGGAGTGTAGGGCCACAGGAGTTCTTC
.	TRBJ2-1	TRBV28	TRBD1	CASRDRGLNNEQFF	TGTGCCAGCAGGGACAGGGGGCTGAACAATGAGCAGTTCTTC
.	TRBJ1-2	TRBV5-1	TRBD1	CASSPGQGEGYTF	TGCGCCAGCAGCCCGGGACAGGGCGAGGGCTACACCTTC
.	TRBJ1-5	TRBV6-5	.	CASSRSDNGQPQHF	TGTGCCAGCAGTCGTAGCGACAACGGTCAGCCCCAGCATTTT
.	TRBJ2-2	TRBV19	TRBD1	CASSIGGQGAGELFF	TGTGCCAGTAGTATTGGGGGACAGGGGGCCGGGGAGCTGTTTTTT
.	TRBJ2-3	TRBV5-1	TRBD2	CASKLAGVLTDTQYF	TGCGCCAGCAAACTAGCGGGGGTACTCACAGATACGCAGTATTTT
.	TRBJ2-2	TRBV29-1	.	CSGTDENGELFF	TGCAGCGGGACAGATGAGAACGGGGAGCTGTTTTTT
.	TRBJ1-2	TRBV7-9	TRBD1	CASSTRQGLGYTF	TGTGCCAGCAGCACCCGACAGGGTTTAGGCTACACCTTC
once	TRBJ1-1	TRBV7-8	.	CASSPAGNTEAFF	TGTGCCAGCAGCCCAGCAGGTAACACTGAAGCTTTCTTT
.	TRBJ1-2	TRBV19	TRBD1	CARVSPNRGLGGGYTF	TGTGCCAGGGTTAGCCCCAACAGGGGATTAGGGGGTGGCTACACCTTC
.	TRBJ1-1	TRBV6-2/TRBV6-3	TRBD1	CASSFRGLRNTEAFF	TGTGCCAGCAGTTTTAGGGGGCTAAGGAACACTGAAGCTTTCTTT
.	TRBJ2-2	TRBV7-9	TRBD2	CASSRGAGGGASGELFF	TGTGCCAGCAGCCGCGGGGCCGGCGGGGGGGCCTCCGGGGAGCTGTTTTTT
.	TRBJ1-6	TRBV9	.	CASSVSGQSSPLHF	TGTGCCAGCAGCGTATCCGGGCAGAGCTCACCCCTCCACTTT
.	TRBJ2-4	TRBV20-1	.	CSARTENIQYF	TGCAGTGCTAGGACAGAAAACATTCAGTACTTC
.	TRBJ2-1	TRBV5-1	.	CASSLSAGTYNEQFF	TGCGCCAGCAGCTTGTCGGCAGGGACCTACAATGAGCAGTTCTTC
.	TRBJ2-3	TRBV19	.	CASSSEPGLGADTQYF	TGTGCCAGTAGCTCAGAGCCGGGACTGGGGGCAGATACGCAGTATTTT
.	TRBJ2-2	TRBV11-2	.	CASSPKRDRAGELFF	TGTGCCAGCAGCCCCAAACGGGATCGGGCCGGGGAGCTGTTTTTT
.	TRBJ2-7	TRBV28	TRBD2	CASRQTSGAYEQYF	TGTGCCAGCAGACAAACTAGCGGCGCCTACGAGCAGTACTTC
.	TRBJ2-5	TRBV7-9	TRBD1	CASSLGDRGHQETQYF	TGTGCCAGCAGCTTAGGTGACAGGGGGCATCAAGAGACCCAGTACTTC
.	TRBJ2-7	TRBV10-3	.	CAIRRAGATYEQYF	TGTGCCATCAGACGTGCGGGGGCGACCTACGAGCAGTACTTC
few	TRBJ2-7	TRBV6-5	.	CASSYGGASGYEQYF	TGTGCCAGCAGTTACGGAGGCGCCTCCGGGTACGAGCAGTACTTC
.	TRBJ2-5	TRBV19	.	CASSIIGGSGKETQYF	TGTGCCAGTAGTATCATAGGCGGAAGTGGGAAAGAGACCCAGTACTTC
.	TRBJ2-2	TRBV19	TRBD2	CASSIALSGFGGRANTGELFF	TGTGCCAGTAGTATAGCTTTATCGGGCTTCGGCGGGAGAGCGAACACCGGGGAGCTGTTTTTT
.	TRBJ2-5	TRBV7-9	.	CASSTTGKRETQYF	TGTGCCAGCAGCACGACAGGAAAACGAGAGACCCAGTACTTC
.	TRBJ2-7	TRBV11-1	.	CASSLRPKGLDEQYF	TGTGCCAGCAGCTTACGTCCGAAGGGATTGGACGAGCAGTACTTC
.	TRBJ1-2	TRBV7-9	TRBD1	CASTPMAGQGGYTF	TGTGCCAGCACCCCGATGGCCGGACAGGGGGGCTACACCTTC
.	TRBJ2-2	TRBV24-1	.	CATSVNGGTVTGELFF	TGTGCCACCAGTGTTAACGGAGGGACGGTAACCGGGGAGCTGTTTTTT
.	TRBJ1-2	TRBV25-1	.	CASSDPGSAGYTF	TGTGCCAGCAGTGACCCTGGCTCCGCCGGCTACACCTTC
.	TRBJ1-4	TRBV7-2	.	CASSLDSALTNEKLFF	TGTGCCAGCAGCTTAGATTCCGCGCTAACGAATGAAAAACTGTTTTTT
.	TRBJ2-5	TRBV7-7	TRBD2	CASSLVSGGPRETQYF	TGTGCTAGCAGCTTGGTTAGCGGGGGGCCTCGCGAGACCCAGTACTTC